This entry is about one T cell receptor (beta chain). Its target is not known. This sample was taken from a study of blood T cells in healthy people across ages. Findings and caveats of the study: Older individuals had lower TCR beta diversity per million T cells (the decline was roughly linear). Total diversity from one million sequenced T cells was likely underestimated. The study found more naive CD4+ cells and higher diversity in long-lived than aged donors.

Alongside a J-beta primer mix, a sample-barcoded 5' primer served in a second PCR lasting about 6 to 11 cycles. One entry per CDR3 protein, called by TCRdb with MiXCR from the 5' RACE reads. The sample lists roughly 2 million distinct CDR3 sequences, just under 50% occurring once. In germline, CDR1 is MDHEN, CDR2 SYDVKM. The CDR3 covers 16 residues. The junction had 3 bases not matched to a gene; V was cut back by 1 base and J by 4 bases. The chain recombines TRBV28 with TRBJ2-2, with 10 bases fitting TRBD2. Material for sequencing was blood. This clonotype originated in a woman between 40 and 55 years old in good health. The CDR3: CASSLSLAGGTGELFF. In DNA form, the CDR3 reads TGTGCCAGCAGTTTATCTTTAGCGGGAGGCACCGGGGAGCTGTTTTTT.